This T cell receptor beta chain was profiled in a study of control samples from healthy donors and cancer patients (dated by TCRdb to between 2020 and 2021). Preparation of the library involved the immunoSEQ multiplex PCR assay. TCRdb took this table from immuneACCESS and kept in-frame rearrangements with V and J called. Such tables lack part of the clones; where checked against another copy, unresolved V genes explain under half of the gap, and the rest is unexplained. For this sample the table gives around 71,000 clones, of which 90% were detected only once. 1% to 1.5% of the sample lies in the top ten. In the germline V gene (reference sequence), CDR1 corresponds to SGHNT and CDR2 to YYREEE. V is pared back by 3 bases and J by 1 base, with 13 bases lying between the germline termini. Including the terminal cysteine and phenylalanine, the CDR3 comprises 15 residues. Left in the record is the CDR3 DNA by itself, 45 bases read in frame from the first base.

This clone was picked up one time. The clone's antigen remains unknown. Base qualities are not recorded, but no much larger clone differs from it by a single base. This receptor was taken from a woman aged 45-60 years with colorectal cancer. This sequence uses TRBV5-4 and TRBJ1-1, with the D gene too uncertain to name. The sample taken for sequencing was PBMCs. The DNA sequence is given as TGTGCCAGCAGCTCCCAGGTCCCCCAGAACACTGAAGCTTTCTTT. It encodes CASSSQVPQNTEAFF.